The 27 T cell receptor beta chains below all came from one sample that was sequenced in a study of beta chain features in type 1 diabetes. cDNA synthesis used the whole RNA isolate, giving expressed TCRB sequences. Clones were read by immunoSEQ multiplex PCR, and TCRdb kept only the in-frame ones, dropping some. This sample carries around 690,000 clones, around 12% of them seen once, and the ten largest clones take about 0.11%. Study observations and caveats: TCRB CDR3s from Type 1 diabetes patients were moderately but significantly shorter in all four CD4+ subsets.

These receptors have no known antigen. Material: naive CD4+ T cells from blood. Receptors originate from a man aged 25 to 40 with type 1 diabetes.

This clone has a handful of counts. The chain uses TRBV19 and TRBJ2-3; no clear D gene. The CDR3 runs 11 residues. Germline V CDR1 and CDR2: LNHDA, SQIVND (reference sequence). V lost 6 bases and J lost 8, with 9 bases in between. CDR3 bases: TGTGCCAGTAGCGGCGTAGGTACGCAGTATTTT. This encodes CASSGVGTQYF. The entire variable domain, with the rest obtained from reference TRBV19 and TRBJ2-3, is as follows: DGGITQSPKYLFRKEGQNVTLSCEQNLNHDAMYWYRQDPGQGLRLIYYSQIVNDFQKGDIAEGYSVSREKKESFPLTVTSAQKNPTAFYLCASSGVGTQYFGPGTRLTVL.

This clone has only a few counts. The chain joins TRBV6-4 to TRBJ2-7; TRBD2 might be the D (5 bases). Trimming left V 0 bases short and J 6 bases short, with 9 bases between. Germline CDR1 and CDR2: MRHNA and SNTAGT. This CDR3 comprises 13 residues. CDR3 in DNA: TGTGCCAGCAGTGACTCGGAGGTCGGCGAGCAGTACTTC. Translating it yields CASSDSEVGEQYF.

Only a few counts were recorded for this clone. This chain connects TRBV4-3 to TRBJ2-2; 7 positions agree with TRBD2. The CDR3 length is 17 residues. CDR1 LGHNA and CDR2 YSLEER come from the germline V gene. V was pared by 4 bases and J by 0 bases, with 8 bases of the junction left unmatched. This CDR3 is CASSRHGAGSNTGELFF. CDR3 nucleotide sequence: TGCGCCAGCAGCCGCCATGGAGCGGGGTCGAACACCGGGGAGCTGTTTTTT.

This clone came up a few times. The chain employs TRBV30 and TRBJ2-1; perhaps TRBD1 as D (5 bases). V lost 8 bases and J 7 bases, leaving 12 bases between the germline ends. The CDR3 contains 11 residues. Germline CDR1 and CDR2: GTSNPN and SVGIG (reference sequence). CDR3 region: CALGLTNEQFF. For the CDR3, the DNA is TGTGCCCTGGGGCTAACTAATGAGCAGTTCTTC.

The table lists this clone with a few counts. This chain uses TRBV9 with TRBJ1-6; D uncertain. Germline lookup yields CDR1 SGDLS and CDR2 YYNGEE. The V end was cut by 2 bases, the J end by 10 bases, with 16 bases between. The CDR3 loop spans 15 amino acids. The CDR3 is CASSVMSDPQSPLHF. The CDR3 DNA reads TGTGCCAGCAGCGTGATGTCGGACCCCCAATCACCCCTCCACTTT.

This clone has a handful of counts. The V gene is TRBV13, the J gene TRBJ2-1; TRBD2 matches at 12 bases. The CDR3 consists of 17 residues. CDR1 is PRHDT, CDR2 FYEKMQ, per germline (reference sequence). V lost 5 bases to trimming and J lost 7 bases; unmatched junction nucleotides: 12. CDR3 coding DNA: TGTGCCAGCAGCCTAAGGACTAGCGGGGCCACCTCGAATGAGCAGTTCTTC. Amino acid sequence: CASSLRTSGATSNEQFF. Full variable domain (rest looked up from reference TRBV13 and TRBJ2-1): AAGVIQSPRHLIKEKRETATLKCYPIPRHDTVYWYQQGPGQDPQFLISFYEKMQSDKGSIPDRFSAQQFSDYHSELNMSSLELGDSALYFCASSLRTSGATSNEQFFGPGTRLTVL.

This chain joins TRBV18 and TRBJ2-7; 10 bases map to TRBD1. Germline V lookup: CDR1 KGHSH, CDR2 LQKENI. CDR3 length: 16 amino acids. V dropped 2 bases and J dropped 1; count of bases not matched to a gene: 5. The CDR3 nucleotides read TGTGCCAGCTCACCAACCGGGACAGGGGTTTCCTACGAGCAGTACTTC. This translates into CASSPTGTGVSYEQYF.

This clone has just a few counts. The chain links TRBV6-6 to TRBJ2-7; D gene unclear. Trimming shortened V by 5 bases and J by 3 bases, and 8 bases separated the two germline ends. There are 12 residues in the CDR3. Germline V gene lookup returns CDR1 MNHNY and CDR2 SVGAGI (reference sequence). The CDR3: CASSPDIYEQYF. Here the CDR3 DNA reads TGTGCCAGCAGTCCTGACATCTACGAGCAGTACTTC.

This clone appeared a few times. The chain carries TRBV9 and TRBJ2-7; the D is unclear. V dropped 0 bases and J dropped 7 bases, with 14 bases sitting between them. There are 14 residues in the CDR3. Germline V gene lookup returns CDR1 SGDLS and CDR2 YYNGEE. CDR3 coding DNA: TGTGCCAGCAGCGTAGAAGGACGGCCCGGGGAGCAGTACTTC. Residues: CASSVEGRPGEQYF.

The gene calls are TRBV4-3 and TRBJ2-7; D gene ambiguous. The V end lost 5 bases, the J end lost 3 bases, and 17 bases lay between the germline ends. The CDR3 loop spans 15 amino acids. The germline V gene encodes CDR1 LGHNA and CDR2 YSLEER. The CDR3 nucleotides read TGCGCCAGCAGCTCAAGCTCCGACTCACTCTACGAGCAGTACTTC. Its translation is CASSSSSDSLYEQYF.

This rearrangement joins TRBV5-1 to TRBJ2-5, with D possibly being TRBD2 (5 bases). V was cut by 0 bases and J by 7 bases, with 10 bases left in between. This CDR3 is 13 amino acids long. CDR1 and CDR2 from the germline V gene are SGHRS and YFSETQ. The CDR3 DNA reads TGCGCCAGCAGCTTGGGGGAGCTTCGGACCCAGTACTTC. This translates into CASSLGELRTQYF.

The chain has TRBV4-2 and TRBJ2-7; 8 bases map to TRBD2. The CDR3 consists of 15 residues. Germline V gene data show CDR1 as LGHNA and CDR2 as YNFKEQ. J lost 4 bases, V lost 6 bases, and 11 bases had no gene match. CDR3 region: CASSIHSGKVYEQYF. The CDR3 coding sequence is TGTGCCAGCAGTATCCATAGCGGGAAGGTTTACGAGCAGTACTTC.

This clone was observed a handful of times. At the DNA level, this CDR3 is encoded by other sequences in the same sample as well. The chain has TRBV29-1 and TRBJ2-7; D possibly corresponds to TRBD2 (6 bases). Germline CDR1 SQVTM, CDR2 ANQGSEA. V shed 4 bases and J shed 2 bases, with 9 bases lying between them. The CDR3 is made up of 12 amino acids. CDR3 protein: CSVGGGAYEQYF. The CDR3 coding sequence is TGCAGCGTTGGAGGAGGGGCCTACGAGCAGTACTTC.

J is TRBJ2-3 and V is TRBV9; D call uncertain. Germline assignment: CDR1 SGDLS and CDR2 YYNGEE. Trimming cost V 0 bases and J 5 bases, with 4 bases left between them. The CDR3 totals 12 residues. DNA for the CDR3: TGTGCCAGCAGCGTAGGTCTAGATACGCAGTATTTT. Translating gives CASSVGLDTQYF.

This clone was observed once. V is TRBV5-1 and J is TRBJ1-5; maybe TRBD1 (5 bases). The CDR3 totals 15 residues. Germline-derived CDR1 and CDR2 are SGHRS and YFSETQ. Trimming removed 4 bases at V and 0 bases at J, with 11 bases between. The CDR3 nucleotides are TGCGCCAGCAGCGAGGGGACGGTTAGCAATCAGCCCCAGCATTTT. Encoded protein: CASSEGTVSNQPQHF.

The table lists this clone with a few counts. The J gene is TRBJ1-6, the V gene TRBV4-2; TRBD1 matches at 10 bases. CDR3 length: 15 residues. V lost 5 bases to trimming and J lost 12 bases; unmatched junction nucleotides: 10. In germline, CDR1 is LGHNA, CDR2 YNFKEQ. CDR3 nucleotide sequence: TGTGCCAGCAGCTCCTTAGGACAGGGGGTAGGACCCCTCCACTTT. Amino acids: CASSSLGQGVGPLHF.

The rearrangement joins TRBV4-2 to TRBJ1-2; D not resolved. V gave up 0 bases and J gave up 14 bases, with 10 bases separating them. CDR1 is LGHNA and CDR2 is YNFKEQ in the germline V gene. The CDR3 runs to 11 residues. The CDR3 nucleotides read TGTGCCAGCAGCCAAGATTACGCTAGGACCTTC. It translates to CASSQDYARTF.

This clone was found a few times. The chain combines TRBV7-2 with TRBJ2-3, with TRBD2 as a possible D gene (5 bases). CDR1 and CDR2 from the germline V gene are SGHTA and FQGNSA. Trimming stripped 3 bases from V and 0 bases from J, with 16 bases between. This CDR3 spans 17 amino acids. The CDR3 loop reads CASSLGLMWTSTDTQYF. The CDR3 DNA is TGTGCCAGCAGCTTGGGGTTAATGTGGACTAGCACAGATACGCAGTATTTT.

V usage is TRBV7-3 and J usage is TRBJ1-6; TRBD1 agrees at 7 bases. There are 14 residues in the CDR3. Losses at the gene ends were 5 bases for V and 10 bases for J; bases not matched to a gene: 8. Germline V gene sequence: CDR1 SGHTA, CDR2 FQGTGA. CDR3 nucleotides: TGTGCCAGCAGCCAGCAGGGGGAGAGGTCACCCCTCCACTTT. This translates into CASSQQGERSPLHF.

The rearrangement uses TRBV14 and TRBJ1-1, with D perhaps TRBD1 (6 bases). The CDR3 has 14 residues. From germline, CDR1 is SGHDN and CDR2 FVKESK. The V gene lost 3 bases and the J gene lost 1 base, with 9 bases spanning the gap. The CDR3 spells CASSHWTANTEAFF. For the CDR3, the DNA is TGTGCCAGCAGCCACTGGACAGCGAACACTGAAGCTTTCTTT.

There are a few counts of this clone. The chain links TRBV6-6 to TRBJ2-7; D is perhaps TRBD1 (6 bases). This CDR3 spans 13 amino acids. CDR1 MNHNY and CDR2 SVGAGI come from the germline V gene (reference sequence). V was shortened by 5 bases and J by 0 bases, with 8 bases between the two germline ends. For the CDR3, the DNA is TGTGCCAGCAGTACAGGGAGCTCCTACGAGCAGTACTTC. Amino acid sequence: CASSTGSSYEQYF.

This clone was seen a handful of times. The same CDR3 arises from other DNA sequences in this sample as well. The rearrangement joins TRBV6-6 to TRBJ2-5; D is undetermined. The CDR3 sequence is 11 residues long. V gave up 4 bases and J gave up 2 bases, with 2 bases separating them. Germline values: CDR1 MNHNY, CDR2 SVGAGI (reference sequence). The DNA for the CDR3 is TGTGCCAGCAGTTCTCAAGAGACCCAGTACTTC. Translated: CASSSQETQYF.

This clone was observed a few times. The V call is TRBV7-2, the J call TRBJ1-2; possible D gene TRBD1, 5 bases. Deletions cut 2 bases from V and 8 bases from J, with 18 bases between. CDR3 length: 15 residues. The germline CDR1 and CDR2 sequences are SGHTA and FQGNSA. Here the CDR3 reads CASSLTGGAGGGYTF. CDR3 DNA: TGTGCCAGCAGCTTAACGGGGGGAGCGGGAGGAGGCTACACCTTC.

This clone was picked up a small number of times. V is TRBV2 and J is TRBJ2-1; weak D call: TRBD1 (6 bases). Germline lookup yields CDR1 SNHLY and CDR2 FYNNEI. Trimming left V 6 bases short and J 0 bases short, with 12 bases between. The CDR3 is 15 amino acids. In nucleotides, the CDR3 is TGTGCCAGCAGAGGGGGTGGGAGCTCCTACAATGAGCAGTTCTTC. This codes for CASRGGGSSYNEQFF.

V gene TRBV7-2 combines with J gene TRBJ2-1; D remains ambiguous. The ends were cut back, 1 base at V and 2 bases at J, with 12 bases in the middle. This CDR3 contains 16 residues. Germline V gene sequence: CDR1 SGHTA, CDR2 FQGNSA. The CDR3 nucleotides read TGTGCCAGCAGCTTAGATCCGGTGATGCCCTACAATGAGCAGTTCTTC. Protein product: CASSLDPVMPYNEQFF.

The CDR3: CASSLNQGTEAFF. The CDR3 DNA sequence: TGTGCCAGCAGCTTGAACCAGGGCACTGAAGCTTTCTTT. J is TRBJ1-1 and V is TRBV5-4, with TRBD1 as a possible D gene (5 bases). CDR1 and CDR2 (germline): SGHNT, YYREEE (reference sequence). This CDR3 region has 13 residues. V dropped 1 base and J dropped 4 bases, with 8 bases sitting between them.

In its sample, this clone was seen a few times. This chain connects TRBV28 to TRBJ2-3, with D unresolved. Per germline, CDR1 MDHEN and CDR2 SYDVKM. The CDR3 consists of 13 residues. V was clipped by 8 bases and J by 1 base, with 10 bases between them. In DNA form, the CDR3 reads TGTGCCAGCCGGGCCCTTGGCACAGATACGCAGTATTTT. Protein product: CASRALGTDTQYF.